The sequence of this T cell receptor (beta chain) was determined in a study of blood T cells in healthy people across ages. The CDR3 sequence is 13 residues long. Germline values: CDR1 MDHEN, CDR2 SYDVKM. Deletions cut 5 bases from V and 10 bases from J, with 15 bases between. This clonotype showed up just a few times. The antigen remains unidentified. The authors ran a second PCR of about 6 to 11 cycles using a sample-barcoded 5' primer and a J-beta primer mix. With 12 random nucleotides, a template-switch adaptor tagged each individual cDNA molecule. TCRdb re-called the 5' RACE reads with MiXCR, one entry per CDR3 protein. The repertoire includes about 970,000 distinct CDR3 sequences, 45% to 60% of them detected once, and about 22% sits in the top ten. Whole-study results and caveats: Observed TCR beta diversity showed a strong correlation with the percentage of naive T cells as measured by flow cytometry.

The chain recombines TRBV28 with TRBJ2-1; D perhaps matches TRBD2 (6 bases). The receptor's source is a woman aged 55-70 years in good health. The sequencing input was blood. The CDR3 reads CASSLQTSMEQFF. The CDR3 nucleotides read TGTGCCAGCAGTCTACAAACTAGCATGGAGCAGTTCTTC.